This is a list of T cell receptor beta chains from one sample in a study of beta chain features in type 1 diabetes. Libraries were prepared by immunoSEQ multiplex PCR; TCRdb keeps only in-frame clonotypes and omits some of them. Altogether about 400,000 clones are present, 10% to 15% being singletons, with the ten largest covering approximately 0.015%. The sequenced material came from naive CD4+ T cells from blood. The receptors here all came from a man aged 18 to 30 in good health. Both conserved end residues are trimmed from each CDR3.

11,TRBJ1-2,TRBV28,ASRDNSNYGYT
14,TRBJ2-5,TRBV9,ASSVTQGGLQETQY
14,TRBJ2-3,TRBV28,ASPLAGGPEADTQY
14,TRBJ2-7,TRBV11-2,ASSLDQDRSAYEQY
15,TRBJ2-2,TRBV5-4,ASSLGRSLVSTGELF
13,TRBJ1-4,TRBV7-9,ASSPNTGEDEKLF
11,TRBJ2-7,TRBV7-2,ASSLEVSREQY
11,TRBJ2-7,TRBV30,AWSETRTYEQY
13,TRBJ2-3,TRBV6-1,ASSGRTGLTDTQY
14,TRBJ2-1,TRBV7-3,ASSPRGRGLMNEQF
15,TRBJ2-3,TRBV18,ASSPPGGTTRRVTQY
12,TRBJ2-3,TRBV7-3,ASTPGGRTDTQY
10,TRBJ2-5,TRBV30,ACRGGKETQY
9,TRBJ2-7,TRBV30,AWTAAGEQY
13,TRBJ2-1,TRBV9,ASSVGRSSYNEQF
11,TRBJ1-1,TRBV13,ASSTTGRTEAF
11,TRBJ2-7,TRBV6-5,ASSYVDRGEQY
13,TRBJ1-5,TRBV18,ASSNGQGLGQPQH
11,TRBJ1-1,TRBV19,ASSQTSNTEAF
13,TRBJ2-7,TRBV4-3,ASSQGTGNSYEQY
12,TRBJ1-2,TRBV15,ATSRSQVPSGYT
11,TRBJ1-1,TRBV29-1,SVVGQLNTEAF
14,TRBJ2-7,TRBV7-8,ASSFPVRGEANEQY
12,TRBJ2-7,TRBV18,ASSQDRENYEQY
11,TRBJ2-1,TRBV29-1,SVPGQIYNEQF
13,TRBJ1-6,TRBV7-2,ASSARQGDNSPLH
11,TRBJ2-2,TRBV30,AWRHSGSGELF
11,TRBJ2-1,TRBV7-2,ASSQYDKYEQF
11,TRBJ1-1,TRBV7-7,ASSTRQGGEAF
12,TRBJ1-2,TRBV5-6,ASSWAEGGYGYT
11,TRBJ1-1,TRBV7-8,ASSGHQNTEAF
13,-,TRBV9,ASSVGVLSSYEQY
15,TRBJ1-1,TRBV18,ASSPRGSGGMNTEAF
11,TRBJ2-7,TRBV5-1,ASSAGRSYEQY
14,TRBJ1-5,TRBV18,ASSPQGQGGNQPQH
12,TRBJ2-7,TRBV2,ASKLLWATYEQY
11,TRBJ1-1,TRBV30,AGSRGRITEAF
11,TRBJ1-1,TRBV5-1,ASSPEGNTEAF
13,TRBJ1-4,TRBV5-4,ASSVWDSTNEKLF
13,TRBJ2-2,TRBV4-3,ASSGGRGRTGELF
12,TRBJ1-1,TRBV4-3,ASSQDPGYTEAF
11,TRBJ2-5,TRBV15,ATSRGQKETQY
13,TRBJ2-7,TRBV28,ASSSPGTGVMEEY
13,TRBJ2-5,TRBV7-9,ASSLGAGGLETQY
12,TRBJ1-2,TRBV7-2,ASSDPNRGYGYT
13,TRBJ2-5,TRBV4-2,ASTKRAGVQETQY
10,TRBJ1-2,TRBV7-9,ASRARPGGYT